This T cell receptor beta chain was documented in a study of cytomegalovirus exposure and HLA in healthy donors. Per the germline V gene, CDR1 is LNHDA and CDR2 is SQIVND (reference sequence). V was shortened by 6 bases and J by 3 bases, with 23 bases between the two germline ends. The CDR3 totals 18 residues. A remark on this clone: Its target is not known.

Study results and caveats: The study designated roughly 150 TCR beta chains cytomegalovirus-associated.

TCRdb keeps only in-frame clones here, not all; method: immunoSEQ multiplex PCR. Of around 74,000 clones listed, over 80% are singletons. This chain links TRBV19 with TRBJ2-2; weak D call: TRBD2 (6 bases). The origin of this receptor is a man in his thirties or forties in good health and CMV-seronegative. Sequencing was done on a sample of PBMCs. CDR3 amino acids: CASSRARGSAQHTGELFF. CDR3 in DNA: TGTGCCAGTAGCCGCGCTCGGGGGTCGGCACAACACACCGGGGAGCTGTTTTTT.